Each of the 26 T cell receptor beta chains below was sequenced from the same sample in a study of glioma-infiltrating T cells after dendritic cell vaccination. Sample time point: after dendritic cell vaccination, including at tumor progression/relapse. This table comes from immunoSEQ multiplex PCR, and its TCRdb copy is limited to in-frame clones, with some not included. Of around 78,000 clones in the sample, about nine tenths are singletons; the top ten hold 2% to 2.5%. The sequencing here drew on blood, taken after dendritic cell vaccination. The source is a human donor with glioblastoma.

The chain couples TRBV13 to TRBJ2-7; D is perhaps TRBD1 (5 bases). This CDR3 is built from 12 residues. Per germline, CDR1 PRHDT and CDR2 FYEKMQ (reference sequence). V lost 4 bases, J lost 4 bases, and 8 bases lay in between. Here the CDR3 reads CASSSRQYEQYF. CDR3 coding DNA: TGTGCCAGCAGCTCAAGACAGTACGAGCAGTACTTC.

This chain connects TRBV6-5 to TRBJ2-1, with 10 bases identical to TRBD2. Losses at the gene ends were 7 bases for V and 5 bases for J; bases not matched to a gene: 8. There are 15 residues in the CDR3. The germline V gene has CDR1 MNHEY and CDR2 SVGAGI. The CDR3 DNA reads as TGTGCCAGCACCCCGGAAGCGGGAGGGAACAATGAGCAGTTCTTC. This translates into CASTPEAGGNNEQFF.

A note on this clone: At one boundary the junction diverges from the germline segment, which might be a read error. The CDR3 sequence is CANSLGSGIPYEQYF. The CDR3 DNA sequence: TGTGCCAACAGCTTAGGTTCAGGGATCCCCTACGAGCAGTACTTC. V usage is TRBV11-2 and J usage is TRBJ2-7; possibly TRBD1 for D (5 bases). Germline values: CDR1 SGHAT, CDR2 FQNNGV. This CDR3 is 15 amino acids long. The full variable domain, in which reference TRBV11-2 and TRBJ2-7 provide the parts outside the CDR3, is EAGVAQSPRYKIIEKRQSVAFWCNPISGHATLYWYQQILGQGPKLLIQFQNNGVVDDSQLPKDRFSAERLKGVDSTLKIQPAKLEDSAVYLCANSLGSGIPYEQYFGPGTRLTVT.

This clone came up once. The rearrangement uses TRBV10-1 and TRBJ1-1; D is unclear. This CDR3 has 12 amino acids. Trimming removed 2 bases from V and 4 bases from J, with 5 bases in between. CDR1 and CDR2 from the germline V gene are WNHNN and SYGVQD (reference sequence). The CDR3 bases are TGCGCCAGCAGTGAGACTTTCACTGAAGCTTTCTTT. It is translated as CASSETFTEAFF.

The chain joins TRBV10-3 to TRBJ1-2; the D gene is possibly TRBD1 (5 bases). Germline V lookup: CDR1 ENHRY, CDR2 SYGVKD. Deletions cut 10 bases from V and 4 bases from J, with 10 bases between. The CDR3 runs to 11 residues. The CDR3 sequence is CATGGTYGYTF. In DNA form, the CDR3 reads TGTGCCACCGGAGGGACCTATGGCTACACCTTC.

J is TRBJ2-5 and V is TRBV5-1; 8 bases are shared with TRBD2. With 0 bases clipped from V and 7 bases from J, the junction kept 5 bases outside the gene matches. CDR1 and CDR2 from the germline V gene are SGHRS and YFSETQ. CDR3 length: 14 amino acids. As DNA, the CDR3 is TGCGCCAGCAGCTTGGCCGGGACTAGGGTGACCCAGTACTTC. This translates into CASSLAGTRVTQYF.

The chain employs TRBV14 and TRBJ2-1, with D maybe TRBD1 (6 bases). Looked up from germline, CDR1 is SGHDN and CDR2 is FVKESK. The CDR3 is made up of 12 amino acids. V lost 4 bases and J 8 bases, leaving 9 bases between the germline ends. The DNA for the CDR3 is TGTGCCAGCAGCCGTGGGACATATGAGCAGTTCTTC. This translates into CASSRGTYEQFF.

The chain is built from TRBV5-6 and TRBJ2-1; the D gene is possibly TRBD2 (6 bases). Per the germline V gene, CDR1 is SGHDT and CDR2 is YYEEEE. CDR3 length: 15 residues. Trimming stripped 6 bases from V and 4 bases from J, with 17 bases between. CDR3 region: CASTPRREQYNEQFF. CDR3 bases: TGTGCCAGCACCCCTAGGAGGGAACAGTACAATGAGCAGTTCTTC. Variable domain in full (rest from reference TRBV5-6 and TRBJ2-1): DAGVTQSPTHLIKTRGQQVTLRCSPKSGHDTVSWYQQALGQGPQFIFQYYEEEERQRGNFPDRFSGHQFPNYSSELNVNALLLGDSALYLCASTPRREQYNEQFFGPGTRLTVL.

The CDR3 region has the DNA TGCAGCGTCAAGCAGGTCCTTGGGTACGAGCAGTACTTC. Translated: CSVKQVLGYEQYF. This chain joins TRBV29-1 and TRBJ2-5; D remains unclear. The assigned J gene may be wrong: the sequence end matches TRBJ2-7 better. Germline CDR1 reads SQVTM; CDR2 reads ANQGSEA. This CDR3 is built from 13 residues.

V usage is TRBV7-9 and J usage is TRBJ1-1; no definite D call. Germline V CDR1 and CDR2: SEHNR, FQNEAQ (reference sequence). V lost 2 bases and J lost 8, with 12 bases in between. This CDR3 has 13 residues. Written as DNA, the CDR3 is TGTGCCAGCAGCTTAATCGATGACGGGGAAGCTTTCTTT. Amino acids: CASSLIDDGEAFF.

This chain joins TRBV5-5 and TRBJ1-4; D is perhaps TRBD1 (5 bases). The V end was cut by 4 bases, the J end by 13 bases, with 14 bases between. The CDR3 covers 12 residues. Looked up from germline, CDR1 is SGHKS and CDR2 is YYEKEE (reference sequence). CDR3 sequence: CASSAWRGRLFF. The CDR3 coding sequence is TGTGCCAGCAGCGCCTGGCGGGGCAGACTGTTTTTT.

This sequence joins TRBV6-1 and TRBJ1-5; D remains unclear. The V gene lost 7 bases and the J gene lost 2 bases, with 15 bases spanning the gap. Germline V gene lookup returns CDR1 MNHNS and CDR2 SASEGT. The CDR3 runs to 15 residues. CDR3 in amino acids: CASNPTLWGNQPQHF. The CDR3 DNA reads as TGTGCCAGCAACCCGACATTATGGGGCAATCAGCCCCAGCATTTT.

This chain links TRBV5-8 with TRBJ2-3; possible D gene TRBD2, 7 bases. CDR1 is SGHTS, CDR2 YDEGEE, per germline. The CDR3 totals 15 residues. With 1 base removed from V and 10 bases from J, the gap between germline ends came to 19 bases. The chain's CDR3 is CASSLRLAGGESQYF. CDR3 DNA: TGTGCCAGCAGCTTGAGACTAGCTGGGGGCGAATCGCAGTATTTT.

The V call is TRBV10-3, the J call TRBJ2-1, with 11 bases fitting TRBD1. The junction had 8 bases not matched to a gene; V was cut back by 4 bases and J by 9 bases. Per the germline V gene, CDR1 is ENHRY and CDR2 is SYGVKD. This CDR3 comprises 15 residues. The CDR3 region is CAISGGGTGGTEQFF. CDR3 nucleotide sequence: TGTGCCATCAGTGGGGGGGGGACAGGGGGGACTGAGCAGTTCTTC.

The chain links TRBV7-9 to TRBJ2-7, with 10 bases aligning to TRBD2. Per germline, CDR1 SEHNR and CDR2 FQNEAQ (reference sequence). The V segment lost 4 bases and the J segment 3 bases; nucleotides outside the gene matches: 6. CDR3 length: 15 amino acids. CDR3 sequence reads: CASSWTSGYRYEQYF. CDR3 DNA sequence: TGTGCCAGCAGCTGGACTAGCGGATACCGCTACGAGCAGTACTTC.

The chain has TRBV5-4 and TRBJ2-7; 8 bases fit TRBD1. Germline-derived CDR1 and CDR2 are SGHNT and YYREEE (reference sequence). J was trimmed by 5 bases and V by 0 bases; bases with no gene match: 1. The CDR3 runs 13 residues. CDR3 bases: TGTGCCAGCAGCTTGGACAGGGGGAACGAGCAGTACTTC. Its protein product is CASSLDRGNEQYF.

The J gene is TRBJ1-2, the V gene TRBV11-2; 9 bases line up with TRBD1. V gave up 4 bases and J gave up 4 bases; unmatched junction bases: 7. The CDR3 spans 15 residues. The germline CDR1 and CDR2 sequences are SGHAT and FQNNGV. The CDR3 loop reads CASSSTTGGGYGYTF. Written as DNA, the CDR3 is TGTGCCAGCAGCTCCACCACAGGGGGCGGCTATGGCTACACCTTC.

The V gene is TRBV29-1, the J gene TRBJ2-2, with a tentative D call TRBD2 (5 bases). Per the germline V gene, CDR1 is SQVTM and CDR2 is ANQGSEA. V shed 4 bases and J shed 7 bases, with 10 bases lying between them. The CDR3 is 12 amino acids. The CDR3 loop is CSVVLANGELFF. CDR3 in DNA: TGCAGCGTTGTTCTAGCAAACGGGGAGCTGTTTTTT.

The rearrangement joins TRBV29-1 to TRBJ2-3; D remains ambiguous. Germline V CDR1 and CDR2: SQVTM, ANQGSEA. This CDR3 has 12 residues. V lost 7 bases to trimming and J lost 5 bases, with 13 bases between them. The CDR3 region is CSGVKALDTQYF. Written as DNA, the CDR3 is TGCAGCGGGGTAAAAGCGTTAGATACGCAGTATTTT.

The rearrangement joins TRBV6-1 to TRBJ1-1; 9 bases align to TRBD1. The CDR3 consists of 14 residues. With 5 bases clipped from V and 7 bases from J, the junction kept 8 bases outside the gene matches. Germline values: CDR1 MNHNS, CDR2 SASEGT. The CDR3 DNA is TGTGCCAGCAGTCACACAGGGGGCCATGGTGAAGCTTTCTTT. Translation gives CASSHTGGHGEAFF.

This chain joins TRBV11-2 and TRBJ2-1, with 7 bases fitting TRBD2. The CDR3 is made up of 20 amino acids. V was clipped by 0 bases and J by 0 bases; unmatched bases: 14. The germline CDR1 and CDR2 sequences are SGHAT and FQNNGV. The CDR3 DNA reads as TGTGCCAGCAGCTTAGAGAATGGGCTTAGCGGGTTTGTCTCCTACAATGAGCAGTTCTTC. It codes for CASSLENGLSGFVSYNEQFF.

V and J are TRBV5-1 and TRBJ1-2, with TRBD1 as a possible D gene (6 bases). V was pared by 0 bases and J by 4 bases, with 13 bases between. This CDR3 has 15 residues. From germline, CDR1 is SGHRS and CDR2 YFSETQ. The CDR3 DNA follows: TGCGCCAGCAGCTTGGATTCAGGGGAAGCCTATGGCTACACCTTC. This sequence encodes CASSLDSGEAYGYTF.

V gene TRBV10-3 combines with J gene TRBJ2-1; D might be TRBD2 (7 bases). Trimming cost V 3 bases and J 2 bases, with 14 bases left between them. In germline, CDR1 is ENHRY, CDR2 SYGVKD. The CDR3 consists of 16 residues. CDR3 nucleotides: TGTGCCATCAGTGACCGCGGCGGGGGCACCTACAATGAGCAGTTCTTC. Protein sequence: CAISDRGGGTYNEQFF.

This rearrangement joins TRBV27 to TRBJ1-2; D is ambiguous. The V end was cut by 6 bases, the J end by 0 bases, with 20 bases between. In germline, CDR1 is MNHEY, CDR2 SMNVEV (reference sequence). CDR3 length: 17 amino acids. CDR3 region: CASRSAGLAPANYGYTF. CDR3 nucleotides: TGTGCCAGCAGGTCCGCTGGACTGGCCCCAGCTAACTATGGCTACACCTTC.

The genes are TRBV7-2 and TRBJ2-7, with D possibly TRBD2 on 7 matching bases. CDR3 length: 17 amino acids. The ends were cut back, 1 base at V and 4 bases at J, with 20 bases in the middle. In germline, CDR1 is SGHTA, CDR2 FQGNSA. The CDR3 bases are TGTGCCAGCAGCTTAGGGGACCTGGCGGGGGCCTCGTACGAGCAGTACTTC. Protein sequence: CASSLGDLAGASYEQYF.

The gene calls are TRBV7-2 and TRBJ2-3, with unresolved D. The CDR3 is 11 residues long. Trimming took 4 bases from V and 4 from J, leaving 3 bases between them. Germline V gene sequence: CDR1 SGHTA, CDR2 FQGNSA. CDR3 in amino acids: CASSSSDTQYF. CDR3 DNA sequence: TGTGCCAGCAGCTCCTCAGATACGCAGTATTTT.